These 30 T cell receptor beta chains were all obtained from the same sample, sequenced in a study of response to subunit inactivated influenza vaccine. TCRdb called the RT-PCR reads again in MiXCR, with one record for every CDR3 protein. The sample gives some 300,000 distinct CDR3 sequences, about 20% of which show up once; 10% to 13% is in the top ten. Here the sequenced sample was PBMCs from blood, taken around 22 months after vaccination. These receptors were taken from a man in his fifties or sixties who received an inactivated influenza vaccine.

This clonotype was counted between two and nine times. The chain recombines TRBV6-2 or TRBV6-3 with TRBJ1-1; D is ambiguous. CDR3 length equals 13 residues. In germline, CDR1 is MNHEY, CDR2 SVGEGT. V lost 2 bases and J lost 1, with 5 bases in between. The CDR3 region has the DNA TGTGCCAGCAGTTACCCTTCGAACACTGAAGCTTTCTTT. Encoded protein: CASSYPSNTEAFF.

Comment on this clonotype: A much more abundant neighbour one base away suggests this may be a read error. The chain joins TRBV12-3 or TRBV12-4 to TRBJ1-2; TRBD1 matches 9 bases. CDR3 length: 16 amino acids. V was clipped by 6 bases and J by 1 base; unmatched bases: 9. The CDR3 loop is CASSLTGGRVNYGYTF. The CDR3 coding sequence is TGTGCCAGCAGCCTGACAGGGGGACGGGTTAACTATGGCTACACCTTC.

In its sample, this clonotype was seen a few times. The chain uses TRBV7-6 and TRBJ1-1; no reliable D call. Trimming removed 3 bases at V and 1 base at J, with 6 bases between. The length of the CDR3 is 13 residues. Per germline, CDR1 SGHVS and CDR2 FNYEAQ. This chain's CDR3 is CASSFNPNTEAFF. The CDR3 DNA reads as TGTGCCAGCAGCTTTAACCCGAACACTGAAGCTTTCTTT.

The CDR3 sequence is CASSSSGDGTGELFF. The CDR3 bases are TGTGCCAGCAGTTCTAGCGGGGACGGTACCGGGGAGCTGTTTTTT. The chain has TRBV28 and TRBJ2-2; TRBD2 agrees at 9 bases. The germline V gene encodes CDR1 MDHEN and CDR2 SYDVKM. This CDR3 contains 15 residues. The J segment lost 5 bases and the V segment lost 4 bases, leaving 5 bases of the junction unmatched.

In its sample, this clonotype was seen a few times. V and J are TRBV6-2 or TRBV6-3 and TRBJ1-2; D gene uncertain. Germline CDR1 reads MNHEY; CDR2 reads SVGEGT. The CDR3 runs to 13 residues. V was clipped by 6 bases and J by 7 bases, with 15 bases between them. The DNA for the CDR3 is TGTGCCAGCAGCCGAGAGGGCCGGGGTGGCTACACCTTC. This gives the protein CASSREGRGGYTF.

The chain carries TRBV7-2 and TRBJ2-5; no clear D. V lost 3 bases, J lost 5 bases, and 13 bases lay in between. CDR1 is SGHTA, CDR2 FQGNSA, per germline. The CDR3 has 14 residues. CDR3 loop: CASSFQAATETQYF. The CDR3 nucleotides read TGTGCCAGCAGCTTCCAGGCGGCTACGGAGACCCAGTACTTC.

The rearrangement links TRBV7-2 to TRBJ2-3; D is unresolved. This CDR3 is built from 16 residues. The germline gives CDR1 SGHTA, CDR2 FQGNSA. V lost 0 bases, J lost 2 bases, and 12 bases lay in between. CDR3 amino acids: CASSLAGRSTTDTQYF. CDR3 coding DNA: TGTGCCAGCAGCTTAGCTGGTCGCAGCACCACAGATACGCAGTATTTT.

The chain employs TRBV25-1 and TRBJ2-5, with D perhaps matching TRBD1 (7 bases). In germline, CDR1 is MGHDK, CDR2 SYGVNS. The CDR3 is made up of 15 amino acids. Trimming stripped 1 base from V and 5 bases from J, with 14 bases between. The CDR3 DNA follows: TGTGCCAGCAGTGAATTCCAGGGGGGTGGGGAGACCCAGTACTTC. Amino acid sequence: CASSEFQGGGETQYF.

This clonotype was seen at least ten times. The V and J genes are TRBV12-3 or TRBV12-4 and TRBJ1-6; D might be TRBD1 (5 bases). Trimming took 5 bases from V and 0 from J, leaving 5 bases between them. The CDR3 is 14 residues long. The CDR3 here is CASSDSSYNSPLHF. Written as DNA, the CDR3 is TGTGCCAGCAGTGACAGCTCCTATAATTCACCCCTCCACTTT.

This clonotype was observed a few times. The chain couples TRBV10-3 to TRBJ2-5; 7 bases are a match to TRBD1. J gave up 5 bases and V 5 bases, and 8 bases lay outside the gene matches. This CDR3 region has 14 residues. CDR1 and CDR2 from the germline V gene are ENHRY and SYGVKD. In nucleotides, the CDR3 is TGTGCCATCAGTTCGAGGGGGACAGATGAGACCCAGTACTTC. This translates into CAISSRGTDETQYF.

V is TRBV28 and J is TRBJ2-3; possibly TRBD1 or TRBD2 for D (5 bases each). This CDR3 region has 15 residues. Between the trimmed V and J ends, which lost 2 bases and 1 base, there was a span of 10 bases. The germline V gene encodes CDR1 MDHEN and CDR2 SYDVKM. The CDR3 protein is CASSLVLGGTDTQYF. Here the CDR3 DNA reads TGTGCCAGCAGTTTAGTACTAGGGGGCACAGATACGCAGTATTTT. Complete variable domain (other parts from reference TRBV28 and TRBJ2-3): DVKVTQSSRYLVKRTGEKVFLECVQDMDHENMFWYRQDPGLGLRLIYFSYDVKMKEKGDIPEGYSVSREKKERFSLILESASTNQTSMYLCASSLVLGGTDTQYFGPGTRLTVL.

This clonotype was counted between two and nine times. The CDR3 spells CSAPSTGNSNQPQHF. CDR3 bases: TGCAGTGCTCCCTCGACAGGGAATAGCAATCAGCCCCAGCATTTT. The V and J genes are TRBV20-1 and TRBJ1-5; 7 bases map to TRBD1. Germline lookup yields CDR1 DFQATT and CDR2 SNEGSKA (reference sequence). There are 15 residues in the CDR3. V was clipped by 5 bases and J by 0 bases; unmatched bases: 7.

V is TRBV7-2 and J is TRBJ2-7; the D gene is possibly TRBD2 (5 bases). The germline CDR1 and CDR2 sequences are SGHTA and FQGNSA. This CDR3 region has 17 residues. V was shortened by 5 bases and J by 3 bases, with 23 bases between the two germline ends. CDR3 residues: CASSLTGGFAKGYEQYF. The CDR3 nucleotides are TGTGCCAGCAGCCTAACGGGCGGGTTCGCCAAAGGCTACGAGCAGTACTTC.

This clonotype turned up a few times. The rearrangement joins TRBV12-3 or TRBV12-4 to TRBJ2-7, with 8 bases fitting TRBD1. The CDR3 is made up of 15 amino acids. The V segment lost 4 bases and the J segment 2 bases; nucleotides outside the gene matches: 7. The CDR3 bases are TGTGCCAGCAGTTCCACCGGGACAGGCGCCTACGAGCAGTACTTC. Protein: CASSSTGTGAYEQYF.

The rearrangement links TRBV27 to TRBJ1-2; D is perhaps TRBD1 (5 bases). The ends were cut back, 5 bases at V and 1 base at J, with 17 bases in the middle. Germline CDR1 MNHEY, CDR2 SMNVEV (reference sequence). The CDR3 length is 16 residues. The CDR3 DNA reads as TGTGCCAGCAGTCCAAAGACAGCGAGCCATAACTATGGCTACACCTTC. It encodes CASSPKTASHNYGYTF.

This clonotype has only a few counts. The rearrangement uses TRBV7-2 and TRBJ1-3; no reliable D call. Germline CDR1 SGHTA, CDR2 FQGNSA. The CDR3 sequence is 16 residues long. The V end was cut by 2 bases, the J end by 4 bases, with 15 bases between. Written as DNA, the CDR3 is TGTGCCAGCAGCTTATACGGGGTTTTAGGGGGAAACACCATATATTTT. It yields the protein CASSLYGVLGGNTIYF. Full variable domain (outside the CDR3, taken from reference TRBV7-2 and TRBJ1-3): GAGVSQSPSNKVTEKGKDVELRCDPISGHTALYWYRQSLGQGLEFLIYFQGNSAPDKSGLPSDRFSAERTGGSVSTLTIQRTQQEDSAVYLCASSLYGVLGGNTIYFGEGSWLTVV.

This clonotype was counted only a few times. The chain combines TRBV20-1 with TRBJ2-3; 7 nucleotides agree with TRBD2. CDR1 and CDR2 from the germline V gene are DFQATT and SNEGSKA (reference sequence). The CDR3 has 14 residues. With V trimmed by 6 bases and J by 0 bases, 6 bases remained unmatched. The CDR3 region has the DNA TGCAGTGCAACGACGGGGGGTAGCACAGATACGCAGTATTTT. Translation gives CSATTGGSTDTQYF.

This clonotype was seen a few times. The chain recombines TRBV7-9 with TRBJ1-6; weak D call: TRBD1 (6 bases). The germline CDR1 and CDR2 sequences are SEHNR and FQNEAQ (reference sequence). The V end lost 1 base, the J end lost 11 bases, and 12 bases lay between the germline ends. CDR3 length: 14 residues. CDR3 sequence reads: CASSLGGRQTPLHF. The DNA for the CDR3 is TGTGCCAGCAGCTTAGGGGGGCGCCAGACACCCCTCCACTTT.

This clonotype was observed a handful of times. The CDR3 sequence: CASSFYRGSNTEAFF. The CDR3 coding sequence is TGTGCCAGCAGCTTTTACAGGGGGTCGAACACTGAAGCTTTCTTT. The rearrangement joins TRBV7-8 to TRBJ1-1; 8 positions match TRBD1. With 3 bases clipped from V and 1 base from J, the junction kept 4 bases outside the gene matches. Germline CDR1 is SGHVS and CDR2 is FQNEAQ. The CDR3 has 15 residues.

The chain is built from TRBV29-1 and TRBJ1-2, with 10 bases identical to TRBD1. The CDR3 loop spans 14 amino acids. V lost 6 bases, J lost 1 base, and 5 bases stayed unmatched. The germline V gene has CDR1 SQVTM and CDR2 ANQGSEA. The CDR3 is CSVKGQGINYGYTF. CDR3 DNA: TGCAGCGTGAAGGGACAGGGGATTAACTATGGCTACACCTTC.

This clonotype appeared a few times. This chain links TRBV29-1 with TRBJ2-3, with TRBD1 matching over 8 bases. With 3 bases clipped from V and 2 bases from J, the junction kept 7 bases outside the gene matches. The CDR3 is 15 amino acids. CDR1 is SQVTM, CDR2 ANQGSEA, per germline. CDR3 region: CSVDGQGVDTDTQYF. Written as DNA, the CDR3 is TGCAGCGTTGACGGACAGGGCGTCGACACAGATACGCAGTATTTT.

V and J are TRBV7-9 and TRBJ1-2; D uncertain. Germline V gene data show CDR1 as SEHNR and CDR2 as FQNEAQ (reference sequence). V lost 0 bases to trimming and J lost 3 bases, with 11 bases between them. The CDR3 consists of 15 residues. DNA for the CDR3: TGTGCCAGCAGCTTAGCGTGGGCAACGGACTATGGCTACACCTTC. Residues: CASSLAWATDYGYTF.

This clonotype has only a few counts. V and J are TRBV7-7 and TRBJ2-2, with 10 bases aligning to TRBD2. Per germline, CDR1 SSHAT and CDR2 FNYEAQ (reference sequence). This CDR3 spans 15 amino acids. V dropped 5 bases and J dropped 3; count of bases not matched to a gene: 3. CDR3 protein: CASSVGLAYTGELFF. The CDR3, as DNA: TGTGCCAGCAGCGTGGGACTAGCGTACACCGGGGAGCTGTTTTTT.

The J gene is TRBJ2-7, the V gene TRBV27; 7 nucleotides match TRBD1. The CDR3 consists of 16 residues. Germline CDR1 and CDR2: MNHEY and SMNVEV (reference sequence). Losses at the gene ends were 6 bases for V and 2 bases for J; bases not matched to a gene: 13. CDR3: CASRASRTGDPYEQYF. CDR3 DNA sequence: TGTGCCAGCAGAGCATCCCGGACAGGCGATCCCTACGAGCAGTACTTC.

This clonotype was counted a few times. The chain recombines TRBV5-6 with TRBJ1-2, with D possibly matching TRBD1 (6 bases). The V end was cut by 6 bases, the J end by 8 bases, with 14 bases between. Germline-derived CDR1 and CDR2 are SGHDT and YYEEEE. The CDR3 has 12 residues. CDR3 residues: CASTSGGGGYTF. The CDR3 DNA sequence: TGTGCCAGCACCTCGGGGGGCGGCGGCTACACCTTC. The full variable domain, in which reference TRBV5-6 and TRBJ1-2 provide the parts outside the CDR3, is DAGVTQSPTHLIKTRGQQVTLRCSPKSGHDTVSWYQQALGQGPQFIFQYYEEEERQRGNFPDRFSGHQFPNYSSELNVNALLLGDSALYLCASTSGGGGYTFGSGTRLTVV.

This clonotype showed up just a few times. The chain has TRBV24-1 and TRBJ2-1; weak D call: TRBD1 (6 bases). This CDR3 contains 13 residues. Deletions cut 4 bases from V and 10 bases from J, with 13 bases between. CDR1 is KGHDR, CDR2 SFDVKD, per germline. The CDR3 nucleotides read TGTGCCACCAGTGAAACCGGGACAAAAGAGCAGTTCTTC. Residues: CATSETGTKEQFF.

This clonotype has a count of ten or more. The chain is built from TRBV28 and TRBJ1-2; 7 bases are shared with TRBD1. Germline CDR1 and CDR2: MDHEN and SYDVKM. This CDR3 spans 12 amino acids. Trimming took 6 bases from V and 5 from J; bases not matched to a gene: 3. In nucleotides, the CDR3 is TGTGCCAGCAGAATACAGGGGTATGGCTACACCTTC. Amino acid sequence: CASRIQGYGYTF.

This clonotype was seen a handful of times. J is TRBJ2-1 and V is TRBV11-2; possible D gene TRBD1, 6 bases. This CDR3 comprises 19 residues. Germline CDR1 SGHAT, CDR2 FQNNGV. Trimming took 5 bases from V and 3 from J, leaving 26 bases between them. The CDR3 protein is CASSKKRPQGWTLYNEQFF. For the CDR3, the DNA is TGTGCCAGCAGCAAAAAACGACCACAGGGATGGACCCTCTACAATGAGCAGTTCTTC.

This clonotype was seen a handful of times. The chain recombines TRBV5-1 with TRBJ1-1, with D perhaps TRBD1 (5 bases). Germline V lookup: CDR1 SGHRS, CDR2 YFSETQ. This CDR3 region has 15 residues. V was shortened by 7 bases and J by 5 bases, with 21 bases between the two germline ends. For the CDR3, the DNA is TGCGCCAGCGGGACGGGGCAGGGTAAGGGGACTGAAGCTTTCTTT. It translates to CASGTGQGKGTEAFF.

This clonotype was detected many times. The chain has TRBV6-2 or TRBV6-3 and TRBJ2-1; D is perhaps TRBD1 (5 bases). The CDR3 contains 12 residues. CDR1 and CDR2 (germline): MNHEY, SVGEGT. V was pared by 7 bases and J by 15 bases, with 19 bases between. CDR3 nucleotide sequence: TGTGCCAGCACCCGCCAGGGTTTTAGGCTGTTCTTC. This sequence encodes CASTRQGFRLFF.